A single sample is the source of the 14 T cell receptor beta chains below, sequenced in a study of T-cell memory formation after mild COVID-19. MiXCR was run by TCRdb on the 5' RACE reads, yielding one entry per CDR3 protein. The data contain about 560,000 distinct CDR3 sequences, around a sixth of them singletons. Source material: PBMCs or a T cell subset sorted from them (not recorded which). These receptors were taken from an adult woman who had mild COVID-19 (a few samples of this study predate the infection). Cell type and time point are not known.

V is TRBV27 and J is TRBJ2-2; 8 bases align to TRBD2. Germline V gives CDR1 MNHEY, CDR2 SMNVEV (reference sequence). The CDR3 has 14 amino acids. V trimming: 6 bases; J trimming: 6 bases; junction bases outside the gene matches: 6. The chain's CDR3 is CASRGGLAPGELFF. The CDR3 DNA reads TGTGCCAGCAGGGGAGGACTAGCCCCCGGGGAGCTGTTTTTT.

In this sample, this clonotype turned up a few times. The chain has TRBV6-1 and TRBJ2-5; D not certain. V was clipped by 2 bases and J by 3 bases, with 4 bases between them. Germline V lookup: CDR1 MNHNS, CDR2 SASEGT. The CDR3 is made up of 12 amino acids. CDR3 bases: TGTGCCAGCAGTGAACTGGAAGAGACCCAGTACTTC. Protein: CASSELEETQYF.

The rearrangement uses TRBV4-3 and TRBJ2-7; 14 nucleotides align to TRBD2. From germline, CDR1 is LGHNA and CDR2 YSLEER. The CDR3 is made up of 19 amino acids. The ends lost 0 bases at V and 3 bases at J; junction bases unmatched: 10. The CDR3 DNA is TGCGCCAGCAGCCAAGATTCGGGTAGGGGACTAGCGGGAGTCTACGAGCAGTACTTC. It encodes CASSQDSGRGLAGVYEQYF.

This clonotype was found a few times. The chain couples TRBV5-1 to TRBJ1-5; D remains unclear. Per germline, CDR1 SGHRS and CDR2 YFSETQ. The CDR3 extends over 14 amino acids. V lost 0 bases and J 4 bases, leaving 8 bases between the germline ends. The CDR3 nucleotides read TGCGCCAGCAGCTTGGTAGGGTTAAATCAGCCCCAGCATTTT. Its protein is CASSLVGLNQPQHF.

This clonotype was detected a few times. This chain uses TRBV6-5 with TRBJ1-2, with D perhaps TRBD1 (5 bases). CDR3 size: 17 residues. Germline V gives CDR1 MNHEY, CDR2 SVGAGI. Trimming cost V 0 bases and J 9 bases, with 23 bases left between them. The CDR3 here is CASSYSIEGHFVWSYTF. The DNA for the CDR3 is TGTGCCAGCAGTTACTCGATAGAAGGACATTTTGTCTGGAGCTACACCTTC.

The chain uses TRBV11-3 and TRBJ1-2, with 7 nucleotides matching TRBD1. Germline V lookup: CDR1 SGHNT, CDR2 YENEEA. The length of the CDR3 is 13 residues. Trimming cost V 5 bases and J 8 bases; bases outside gene matches: 8. The CDR3, as DNA: TGTGCCAGCAGCCGCGACAGGGCGGGGGGCTACACCTTC. This sequence encodes CASSRDRAGGYTF.

V and J are TRBV3-1 and TRBJ1-1; 8 nucleotides align to TRBD1. The V and J ends lost 2 bases and 11 bases, in that order; junction bases with no gene match: 16. The germline gives CDR1 LGHDT, CDR2 YNNKEL (reference sequence). The CDR3 length is 16 residues. The CDR3 sequence: CASSQPGTGRNCMAFF. CDR3 sequence (DNA): TGTGCCAGCAGCCAACCCGGGACAGGAAGAAACTGTATGGCTTTCTTT.

There are a few counts of this clonotype. V is TRBV6-1 and J is TRBJ2-1; no definite D call. The V and J ends lost 4 bases and 8 bases respectively, with 12 bases between them. Germline CDR1 is MNHNS and CDR2 is SASEGT. The CDR3 contains 13 residues. The CDR3 DNA follows: TGTGCCAGCAGTGTTGCCGGAGAAGATGAGCAGTTCTTC. Translating gives CASSVAGEDEQFF.

This clonotype was counted a few times. This sequence joins TRBV24-1 and TRBJ2-1; TRBD2 aligns across 15 bases. The CDR3 has 20 residues. V lost 3 bases and J lost 7; bases outside the gene matches: 15. The germline V gene has CDR1 KGHDR and CDR2 SFDVKD. DNA for the CDR3: TGTGCCACCAGTGATCCCCCGGGACTAGCGGGAGGCCGAGCAAATAATGAGCAGTTCTTC. It translates to CATSDPPGLAGGRANNEQFF.

The gene calls are TRBV12-3 or TRBV12-4 and TRBJ1-2; D perhaps matches TRBD1 (5 bases). The CDR3 has 21 residues. Trimming cost V 7 bases and J 0 bases, with 33 bases left between them. As DNA, the CDR3 is TGTGCCAGCACCGCTTACCCCCATAGTAGGGGCCTTACCCTTGCTAACTATGGCTACACCTTC. Its translation is CASTAYPHSRGLTLANYGYTF.

The chain recombines TRBV5-8 with TRBJ1-2; 8 nucleotides agree with TRBD1. Germline CDR1 SGHTS, CDR2 YDEGEE. After removal of 2 bases from V and 3 bases from J, the junction contained 3 bases not matched to a gene. The length of the CDR3 is 14 residues. Here the CDR3 reads CASSFGQGDYGYTF. CDR3 coding DNA: TGTGCCAGCAGCTTCGGACAGGGTGACTATGGCTACACCTTC.

With regard to this clonotype: This clone may be a read error of a much larger clone one base away. The V gene is TRBV12-3 or TRBV12-4, the J gene TRBJ2-1, with D perhaps TRBD2 (6 bases). This CDR3 is built from 16 residues. The CDR3 region is CASSFKSGGVHNEQLF. Written as DNA, the CDR3 is TGTGCCAGCAGTTTCAAGTCTGGCGGGGTTCACAATGAGCAGTTATTC.

The chain carries TRBV4-2 and TRBJ2-3; D gene ambiguous. The CDR3 has 14 residues. Germline-derived CDR1 and CDR2 are LGHNA and YNFKEQ. Trimming shortened V by 3 bases and J by 2 bases, and 9 bases separated the two germline ends. CDR3 sequence reads: CASSHRPYTDTQYF. CDR3 in DNA: TGTGCCAGCAGCCATCGACCCTACACAGATACGCAGTATTTT.

The chain carries TRBV12-3 or TRBV12-4 and TRBJ2-1; 10 nucleotides line up with TRBD2. The CDR3 has 14 residues. Losses at the gene ends were 7 bases for V and 9 bases for J; bases not matched to a gene: 9. CDR3 loop: CASTWGLALVEQFF. The CDR3 coding sequence is TGTGCCAGCACTTGGGGACTAGCGCTAGTTGAGCAGTTCTTC.